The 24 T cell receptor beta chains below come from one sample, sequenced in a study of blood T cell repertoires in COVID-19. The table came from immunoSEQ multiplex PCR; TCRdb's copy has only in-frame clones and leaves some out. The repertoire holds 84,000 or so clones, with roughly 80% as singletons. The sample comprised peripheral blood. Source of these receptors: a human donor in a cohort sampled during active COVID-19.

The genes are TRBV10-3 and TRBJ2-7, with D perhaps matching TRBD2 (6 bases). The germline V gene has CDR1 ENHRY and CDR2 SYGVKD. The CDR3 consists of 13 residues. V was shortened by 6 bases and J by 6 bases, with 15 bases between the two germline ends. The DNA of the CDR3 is TGTGCCATCAGGGGGGGTCCCGGCAGCGAGCAGTACTTC. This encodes CAIRGGPGSEQYF.

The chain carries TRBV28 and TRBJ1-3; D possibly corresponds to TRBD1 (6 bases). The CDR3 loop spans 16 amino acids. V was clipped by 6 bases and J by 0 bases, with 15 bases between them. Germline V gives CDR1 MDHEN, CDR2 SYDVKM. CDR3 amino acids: CASSPSQGYSGNTIYF. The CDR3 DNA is TGTGCCAGCAGCCCATCCCAGGGGTACTCTGGAAACACCATATATTTT.

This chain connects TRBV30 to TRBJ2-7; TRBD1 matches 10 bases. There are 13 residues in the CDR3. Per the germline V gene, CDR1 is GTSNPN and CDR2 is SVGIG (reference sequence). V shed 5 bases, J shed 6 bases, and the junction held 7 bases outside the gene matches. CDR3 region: CAWLGQGLGEQYF. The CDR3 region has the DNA TGTGCCTGGCTGGGACAGGGGCTAGGCGAGCAGTACTTC.

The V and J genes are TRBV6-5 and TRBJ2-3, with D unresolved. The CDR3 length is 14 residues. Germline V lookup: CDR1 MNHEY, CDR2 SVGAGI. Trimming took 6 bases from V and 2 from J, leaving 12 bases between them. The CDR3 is CASRSNGFTDTQYF. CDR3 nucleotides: TGTGCCAGCAGATCGAACGGTTTCACAGATACGCAGTATTTT.

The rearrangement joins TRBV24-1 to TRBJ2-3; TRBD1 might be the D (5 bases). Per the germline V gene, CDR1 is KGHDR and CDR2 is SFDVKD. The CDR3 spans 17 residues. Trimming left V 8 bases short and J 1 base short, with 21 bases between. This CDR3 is CATMGRRKKGGTDTQYF. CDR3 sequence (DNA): TGTGCCACCATGGGGCGCCGCAAAAAAGGAGGCACAGATACGCAGTATTTT.

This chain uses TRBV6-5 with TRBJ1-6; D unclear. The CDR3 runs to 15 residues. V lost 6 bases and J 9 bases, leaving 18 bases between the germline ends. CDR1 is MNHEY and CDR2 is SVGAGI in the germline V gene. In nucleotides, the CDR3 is TGTGCCAGCAGACCAGCCCGGGGATCTAGTTCACCCCTCCACTTT. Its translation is CASRPARGSSSPLHF.

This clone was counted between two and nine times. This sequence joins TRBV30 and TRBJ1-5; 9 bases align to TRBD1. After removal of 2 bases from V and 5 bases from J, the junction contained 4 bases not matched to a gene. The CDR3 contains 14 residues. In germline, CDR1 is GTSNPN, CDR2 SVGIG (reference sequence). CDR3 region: CAWSPGQGHQPQHF. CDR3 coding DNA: TGTGCCTGGAGTCCGGGACAGGGTCATCAGCCCCAGCATTTT.

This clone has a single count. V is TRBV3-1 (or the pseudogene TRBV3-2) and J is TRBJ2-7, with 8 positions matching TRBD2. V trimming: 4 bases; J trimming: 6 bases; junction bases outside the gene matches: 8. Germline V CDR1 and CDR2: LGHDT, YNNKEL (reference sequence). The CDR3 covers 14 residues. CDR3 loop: CASSPDPTSAEQYF. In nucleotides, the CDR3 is TGTGCCAGCAGCCCCGACCCGACTAGCGCCGAGCAGTACTTC.

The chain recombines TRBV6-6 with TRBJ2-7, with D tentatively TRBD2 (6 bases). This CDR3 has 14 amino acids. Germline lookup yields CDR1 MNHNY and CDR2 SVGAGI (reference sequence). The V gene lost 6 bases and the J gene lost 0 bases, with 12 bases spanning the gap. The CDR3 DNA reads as TGTGCCAGCAGGAACCGGGAGCTCTCCTACGAGCAGTACTTC. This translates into CASRNRELSYEQYF.

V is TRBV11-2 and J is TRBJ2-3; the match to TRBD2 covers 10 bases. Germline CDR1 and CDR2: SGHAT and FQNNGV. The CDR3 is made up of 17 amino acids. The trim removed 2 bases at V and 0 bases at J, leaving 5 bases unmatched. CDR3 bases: TGTGCCAGCAGCTTAATCGGGACTAGCGTGAGCACAGATACGCAGTATTTT. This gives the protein CASSLIGTSVSTDTQYF.

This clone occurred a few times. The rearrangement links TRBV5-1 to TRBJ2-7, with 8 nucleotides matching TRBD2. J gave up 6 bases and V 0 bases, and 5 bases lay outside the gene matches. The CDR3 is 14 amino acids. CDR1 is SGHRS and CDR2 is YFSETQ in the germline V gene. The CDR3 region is CASSLERGGSEQYF. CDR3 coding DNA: TGCGCCAGCAGCTTGGAACGGGGGGGCTCCGAGCAGTACTTC.

The CDR3 loop is CASSTLAGVGGYNEQFF. The CDR3 coding sequence is TGTGCCAGCAGTACTTTAGCGGGAGTTGGAGGGTACAATGAGCAGTTCTTC. The chain uses TRBV27 and TRBJ2-1; 9 bases are a match to TRBD2. Germline values: CDR1 MNHEY, CDR2 SMNVEV (reference sequence). Trimming at V came to 5 bases and at J to 4 bases, leaving 12 bases not matched to a gene. CDR3 length: 17 residues.

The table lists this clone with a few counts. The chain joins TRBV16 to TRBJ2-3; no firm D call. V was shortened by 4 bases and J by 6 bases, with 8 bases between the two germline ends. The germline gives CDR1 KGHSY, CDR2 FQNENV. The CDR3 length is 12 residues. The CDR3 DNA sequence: TGTGCCAGCAGCCCCCAGGCGGATACGCAGTATTTT. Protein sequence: CASSPQADTQYF.

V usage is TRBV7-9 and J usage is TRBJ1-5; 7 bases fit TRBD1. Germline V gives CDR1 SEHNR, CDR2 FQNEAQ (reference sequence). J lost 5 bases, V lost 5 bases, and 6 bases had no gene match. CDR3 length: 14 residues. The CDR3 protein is CASSPRDSDQPQHF. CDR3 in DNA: TGTGCCAGCAGCCCTCGGGACAGTGATCAGCCCCAGCATTTT.

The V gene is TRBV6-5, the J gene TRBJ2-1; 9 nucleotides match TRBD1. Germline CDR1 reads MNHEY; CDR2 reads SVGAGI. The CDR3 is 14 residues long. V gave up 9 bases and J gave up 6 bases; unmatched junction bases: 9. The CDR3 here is CASEGQGRRNEQFF. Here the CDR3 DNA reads TGTGCCAGTGAGGGACAGGGACGTCGCAATGAGCAGTTCTTC.

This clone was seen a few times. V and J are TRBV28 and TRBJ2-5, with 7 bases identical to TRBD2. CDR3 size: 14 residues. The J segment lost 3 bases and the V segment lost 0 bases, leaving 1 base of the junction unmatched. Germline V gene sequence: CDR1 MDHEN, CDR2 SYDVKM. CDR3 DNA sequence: TGTGCCAGCAGTTTATGGGGAGGGGAAGAGACCCAGTACTTC. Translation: CASSLWGGEETQYF.

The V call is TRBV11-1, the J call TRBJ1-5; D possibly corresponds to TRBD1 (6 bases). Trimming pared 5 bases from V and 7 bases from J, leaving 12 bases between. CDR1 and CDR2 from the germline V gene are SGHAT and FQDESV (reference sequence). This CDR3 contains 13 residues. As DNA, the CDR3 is TGTGCCAGCAGCCCAACAGGGTCCCAGCCCCAGCATTTT. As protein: CASSPTGSQPQHF. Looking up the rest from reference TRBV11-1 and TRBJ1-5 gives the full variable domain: EAEVAQSPRYKITEKSQAVAFWCDPISGHATLYWYRQILGQGPELLVQFQDESVVDDSQLPKDRFSAERLKGVDSTLKIQPAELGDSAMYLCASSPTGSQPQHFGDGTRLSIL.

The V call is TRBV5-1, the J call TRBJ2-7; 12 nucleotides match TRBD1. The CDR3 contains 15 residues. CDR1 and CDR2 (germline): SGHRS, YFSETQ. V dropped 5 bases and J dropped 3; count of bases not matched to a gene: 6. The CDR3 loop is CASRSGTGGFYEQYF. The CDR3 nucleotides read TGCGCCAGCAGGTCCGGGACAGGGGGCTTCTACGAGCAGTACTTC.

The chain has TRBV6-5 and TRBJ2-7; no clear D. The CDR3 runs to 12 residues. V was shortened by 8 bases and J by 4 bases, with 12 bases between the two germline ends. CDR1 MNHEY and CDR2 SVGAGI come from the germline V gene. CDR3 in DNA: TGTGCCAGCTCTCTAGTGGGTTACGAGCAGTACTTC. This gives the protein CASSLVGYEQYF.

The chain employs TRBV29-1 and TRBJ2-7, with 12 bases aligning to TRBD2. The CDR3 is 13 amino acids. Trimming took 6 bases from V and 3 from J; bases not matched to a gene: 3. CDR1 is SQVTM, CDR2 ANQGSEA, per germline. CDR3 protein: CSVGLAGYYEQYF. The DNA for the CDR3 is TGCAGCGTCGGACTAGCGGGGTACTACGAGCAGTACTTC.

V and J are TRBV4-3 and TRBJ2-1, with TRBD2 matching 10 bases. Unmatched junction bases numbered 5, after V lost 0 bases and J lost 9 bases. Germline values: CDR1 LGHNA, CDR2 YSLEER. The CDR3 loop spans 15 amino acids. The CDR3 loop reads CASSQDSSGRFEQFF. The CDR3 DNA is TGCGCCAGCAGCCAAGATTCTAGCGGGAGATTTGAGCAGTTCTTC.

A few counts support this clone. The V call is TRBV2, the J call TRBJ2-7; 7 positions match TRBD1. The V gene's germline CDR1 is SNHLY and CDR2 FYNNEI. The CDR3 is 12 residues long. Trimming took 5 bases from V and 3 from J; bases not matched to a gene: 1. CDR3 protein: CASSRQGYEQYF. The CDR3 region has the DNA TGTGCCAGCAGTCGACAGGGCTACGAGCAGTACTTC. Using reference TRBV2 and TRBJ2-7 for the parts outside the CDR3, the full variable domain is EPEVTQTPSHQVTQMGQEVILRCVPISNHLYFYWYRQILGQKVEFLVSFYNNEISEKSEIFDDQFSVERPDGSNFTLKIRSTKLEDSAMYFCASSRQGYEQYFGPGTRLTVT.

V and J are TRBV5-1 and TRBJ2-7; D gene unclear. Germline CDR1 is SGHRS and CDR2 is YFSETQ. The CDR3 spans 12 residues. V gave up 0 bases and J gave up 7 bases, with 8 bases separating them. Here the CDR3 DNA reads TGCGCCAGCAGCTTGGGGAGTTCAGAGCAGTACTTC. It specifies CASSLGSSEQYF.

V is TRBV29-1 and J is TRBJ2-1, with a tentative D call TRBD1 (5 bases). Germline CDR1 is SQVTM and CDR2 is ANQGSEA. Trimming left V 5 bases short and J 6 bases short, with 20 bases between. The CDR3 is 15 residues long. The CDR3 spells CSVLIGASVVNEQFF. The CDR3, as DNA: TGCAGCGTTCTGATTGGGGCTAGTGTGGTCAATGAGCAGTTCTTC.